The entry that follows covers one T cell receptor beta chain sequence. What it binds is unknown. The sample comes from a study of T cell responses to AZD1222 COVID-19 vaccine. V trimming: 7 bases; J trimming: 2 bases; junction bases outside the gene matches: 8. This CDR3 spans 14 amino acids. The germline V gene has CDR1 MDHEN and CDR2 SYDVKM. Assay used: immunoSEQ multiplex PCR; TCRdb lists only in-frame clones, some missing. The table lists about 120,000 clones, about 85% of them singletons, with roughly 3% in the top ten. Study results and caveats: Spike-specific TCR breadth and depth rose after two AZD1222 doses.

The TCR comes from an adult in good health. V and J are TRBV28 and TRBJ2-7, with 7 bases fitting TRBD2. The material sequenced was peripheral blood, taken on day 0 of AZD1222 vaccination. This CDR3 reads CASKGGLGAYEQYF. DNA of the CDR3: TGTGCCAGCAAGGGAGGGCTTGGGGCCTACGAGCAGTACTTC.